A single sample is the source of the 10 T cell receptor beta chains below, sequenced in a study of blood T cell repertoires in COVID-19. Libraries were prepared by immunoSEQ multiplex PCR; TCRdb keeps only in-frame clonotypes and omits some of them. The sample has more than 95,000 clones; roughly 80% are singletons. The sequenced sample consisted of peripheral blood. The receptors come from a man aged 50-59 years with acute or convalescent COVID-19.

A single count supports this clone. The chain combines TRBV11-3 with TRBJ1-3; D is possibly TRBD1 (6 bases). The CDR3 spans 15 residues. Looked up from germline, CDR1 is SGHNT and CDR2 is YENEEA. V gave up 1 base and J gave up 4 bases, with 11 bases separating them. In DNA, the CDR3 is TGTGCCAGCAGCTTAGGTGGGACACGAGGAAACACCATATATTTT. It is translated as CASSLGGTRGNTIYF.

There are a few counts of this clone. The CDR3 bases are TGTGCCAGCAGCTTGGAGGCCAGGGAGGGTCAGCCCCAGCATTTT. This sequence encodes CASSLEAREGQPQHF. The chain recombines TRBV5-5 with TRBJ1-5, with a weak D call TRBD1 (5 bases). Between the trimmed V and J ends, which lost 0 bases and 6 bases, there was a span of 13 bases. The CDR3 has 15 amino acids. CDR1 is SGHKS and CDR2 is YYEKEE in the germline V gene (reference sequence).

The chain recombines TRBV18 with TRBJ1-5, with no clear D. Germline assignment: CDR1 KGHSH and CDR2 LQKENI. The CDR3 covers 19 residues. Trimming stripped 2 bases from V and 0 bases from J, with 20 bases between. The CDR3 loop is CASSPTYGRVPYSNQPQHF. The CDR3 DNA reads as TGTGCCAGCTCACCAACTTACGGGAGGGTACCATATAGCAATCAGCCCCAGCATTTT.

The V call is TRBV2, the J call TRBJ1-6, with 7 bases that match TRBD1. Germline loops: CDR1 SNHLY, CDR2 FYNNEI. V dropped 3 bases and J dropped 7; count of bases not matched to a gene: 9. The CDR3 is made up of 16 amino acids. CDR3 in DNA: TGTGCCAGCAGTGATGGACGGGACAGTCTGAATTCACCCCTCCACTTT. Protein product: CASSDGRDSLNSPLHF.

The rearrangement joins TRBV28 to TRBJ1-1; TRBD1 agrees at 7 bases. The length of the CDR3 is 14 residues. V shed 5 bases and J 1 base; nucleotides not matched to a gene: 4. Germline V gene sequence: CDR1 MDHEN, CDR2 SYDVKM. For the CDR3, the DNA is TGTGCCAGCAGTCAGGGACAGTCGAACACTGAAGCTTTCTTT. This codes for CASSQGQSNTEAFF.

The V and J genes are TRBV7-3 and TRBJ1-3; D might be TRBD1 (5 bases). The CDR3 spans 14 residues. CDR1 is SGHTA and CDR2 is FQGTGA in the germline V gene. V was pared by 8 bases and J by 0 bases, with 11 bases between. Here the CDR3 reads CASGPGGSGNTIYF. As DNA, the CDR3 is TGTGCCAGCGGGCCGGGGGGCTCTGGAAACACCATATATTTT.

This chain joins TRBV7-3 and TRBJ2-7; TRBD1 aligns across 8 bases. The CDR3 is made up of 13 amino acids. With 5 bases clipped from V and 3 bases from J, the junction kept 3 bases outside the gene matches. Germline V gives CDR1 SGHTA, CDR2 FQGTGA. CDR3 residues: CASSRTGNYEQYF. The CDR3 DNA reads TGTGCCAGCAGCCGGACAGGGAACTACGAGCAGTACTTC.

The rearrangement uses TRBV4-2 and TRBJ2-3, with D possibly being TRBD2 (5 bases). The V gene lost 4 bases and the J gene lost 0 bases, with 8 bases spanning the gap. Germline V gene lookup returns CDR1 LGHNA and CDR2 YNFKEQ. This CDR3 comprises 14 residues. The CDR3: CASSPRTSTDTQYF. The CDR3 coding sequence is TGTGCCAGCAGCCCTCGGACTAGCACAGATACGCAGTATTTT.

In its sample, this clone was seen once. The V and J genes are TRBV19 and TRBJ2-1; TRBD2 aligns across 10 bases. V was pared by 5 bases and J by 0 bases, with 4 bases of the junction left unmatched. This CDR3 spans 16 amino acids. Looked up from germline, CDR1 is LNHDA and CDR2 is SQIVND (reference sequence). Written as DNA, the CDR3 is TGTGCCAGTAGTGCACTAGCGGGGAGCTCCTACAATGAGCAGTTCTTC. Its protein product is CASSALAGSSYNEQFF. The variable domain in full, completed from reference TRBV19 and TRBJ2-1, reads DGGITQSPKYLFRKEGQNVTLSCEQNLNHDAMYWYRQDPGQGLRLIYYSQIVNDFQKGDIAEGYSVSREKKESFPLTVTSAQKNPTAFYLCASSALAGSSYNEQFFGPGTRLTVL.

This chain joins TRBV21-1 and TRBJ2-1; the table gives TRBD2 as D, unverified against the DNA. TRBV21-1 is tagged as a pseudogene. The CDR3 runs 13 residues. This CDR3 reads CASTKERANEQFF. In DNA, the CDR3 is TGTGCCAGCACCAAAGAGCGGGCGAATGAGCAGTTCTTC.